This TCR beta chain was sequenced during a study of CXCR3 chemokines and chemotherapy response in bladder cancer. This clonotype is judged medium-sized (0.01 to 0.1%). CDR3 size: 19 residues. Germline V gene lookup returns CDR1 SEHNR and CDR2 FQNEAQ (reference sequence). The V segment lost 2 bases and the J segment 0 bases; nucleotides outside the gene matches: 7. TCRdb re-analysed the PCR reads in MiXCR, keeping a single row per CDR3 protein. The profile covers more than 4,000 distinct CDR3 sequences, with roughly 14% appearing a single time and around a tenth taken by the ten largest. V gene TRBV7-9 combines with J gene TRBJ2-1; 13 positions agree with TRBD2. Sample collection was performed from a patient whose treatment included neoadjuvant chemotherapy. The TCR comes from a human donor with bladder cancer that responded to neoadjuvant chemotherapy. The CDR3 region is CASSLISGTSGISYNEQFF. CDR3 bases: TGTGCCAGCAGCTTAATCAGCGGGACTAGCGGGATCTCCTACAATGAGCAGTTCTTC.